This T cell receptor (beta chain) was recovered during a study of radiation and T cells in renal cell carcinoma. Overall study context: Nephrectomy followed 15 Gy stereotactic body radiation by 4 weeks. Notes on the study in general: In blood, top tumor clones expanded by 2 weeks, shrinking by 4.

About this clone: Its antigen is unidentified.

The CDR3 has 13 residues. Per germline, CDR1 MNHEY and CDR2 SVGAGI. With 0 bases removed from V and 6 bases from J, the gap between germline ends came to 7 bases. The time point: baseline pretreatment blood. Treatment here: 15 Gy SBRT to primary tumor, nephrectomy 4 weeks later. Serial blood draws occurred at baseline and 2 and 4 weeks post-SBRT. The patient's renal cell carcinoma had clear cell pathology. The data were produced by immunoSEQ multiplex PCR, yet TCRdb's version contains in-frame clones alone and is incomplete. The data hold about 91,000 clones, with 82% observed a single time. This receptor was obtained from a man aged 60-69 years with renal cell carcinoma. This material consisted of blood, taken from a patient whose treatment included radiotherapy and nephrectomy. The chain couples TRBV6-5 to TRBJ2-3, with unresolved D. CDR3 bases: TGTGCCAGCAGTTACTCTTTGGCGGATACGCAGTATTTT. This gives the protein CASSYSLADTQYF.